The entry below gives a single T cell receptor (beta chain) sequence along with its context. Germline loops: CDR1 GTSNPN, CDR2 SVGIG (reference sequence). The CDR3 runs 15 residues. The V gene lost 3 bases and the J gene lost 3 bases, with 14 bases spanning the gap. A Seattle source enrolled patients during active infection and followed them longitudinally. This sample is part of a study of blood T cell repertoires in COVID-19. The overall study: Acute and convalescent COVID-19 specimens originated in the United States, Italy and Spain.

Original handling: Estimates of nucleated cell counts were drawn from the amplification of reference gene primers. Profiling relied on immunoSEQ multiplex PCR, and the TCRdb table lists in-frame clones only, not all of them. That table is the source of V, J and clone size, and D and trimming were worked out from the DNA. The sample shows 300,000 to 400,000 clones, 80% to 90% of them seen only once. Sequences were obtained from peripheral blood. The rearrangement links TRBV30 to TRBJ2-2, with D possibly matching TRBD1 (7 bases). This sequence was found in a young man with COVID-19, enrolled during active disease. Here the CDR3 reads CAWRRRDRDTGELFF. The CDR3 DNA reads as TGTGCCTGGAGACGGCGGGACAGAGACACCGGGGAGCTGTTTTTT.